This TCR beta chain was retrieved from a study of T-cell memory formation after mild COVID-19. The overall study: The study found TCR clusters largely donor specific.

V was shortened by 2 bases and J by 7 bases, with 10 bases between the two germline ends. CDR1 is LGHDT and CDR2 is YNNKEL in the germline V gene (reference sequence). The CDR3 is made up of 13 amino acids. Study outcomes and limitations: Largely, contracting CD4+ clones fell within CM and EM, and contracting CD8+ clones within EMRA.

As for this clonotype: The antigen is not known.

TCR alpha and TCR beta cDNA libraries carrying sample barcodes and UMIs were produced by 5'RACE using constant-segment primers. TCRdb independently ran MiXCR on the 5' RACE reads; one entry per CDR3 protein. This table has 85,000 to 130,000 distinct CDR3 sequences, 15% to 20% appearing once. The sequence was obtained from an adult woman who had mild COVID-19 (a few samples of this study predate the infection). Cell type and time point are not known. The chain employs TRBV3-1 and TRBJ2-3; D ambiguous. Sequenced sample: PBMCs or a T cell subset sorted from them (not recorded which). The CDR3 spells CASSQSGINTQYF. The CDR3 bases are TGTGCCAGCAGCCAAAGTGGGATAAATACGCAGTATTTT.